This TCR beta chain emerged from a study of OX40 agonist ivuxolimab in advanced cancers. Overall study context: Patients undergoing dose escalation presented with hepatocellular carcinoma, melanoma, renal cell or head and neck cancer. Study-wide results and limits: The authors also found low normalized T-cell clonal expansion in some nonresponders. The antigen specificity of the peripheral T cells (those that were expanded) was not determined.

As to this clone: Its antigen is currently unknown.

Looked up from germline, CDR1 is MNHEY and CDR2 is SMNVEV (reference sequence). V was cut by 5 bases and J by 3 bases, with 8 bases left in between. The CDR3 length is 13 residues. Clones were read by immunoSEQ multiplex PCR, and TCRdb kept only the in-frame ones, dropping some. This sample yields tens of thousands of clones, of which around nine tenths are seen a single time; about 0.75% belongs to the top ten. This receptor was identified in an adult with an advanced solid tumor such as melanoma, head and neck, liver or kidney cancer. The sample was CD4+ or CD8+ T cells sorted from blood, taken in a trial of the OX40 agonist ivuxolimab. The V and J genes are TRBV27 and TRBJ1-5, with no clear D. Here the CDR3 DNA reads TGTGCCAGCAGTCCAAGGAACAATCAGCCCCAGCATTTT. Its protein product is CASSPRNNQPQHF.